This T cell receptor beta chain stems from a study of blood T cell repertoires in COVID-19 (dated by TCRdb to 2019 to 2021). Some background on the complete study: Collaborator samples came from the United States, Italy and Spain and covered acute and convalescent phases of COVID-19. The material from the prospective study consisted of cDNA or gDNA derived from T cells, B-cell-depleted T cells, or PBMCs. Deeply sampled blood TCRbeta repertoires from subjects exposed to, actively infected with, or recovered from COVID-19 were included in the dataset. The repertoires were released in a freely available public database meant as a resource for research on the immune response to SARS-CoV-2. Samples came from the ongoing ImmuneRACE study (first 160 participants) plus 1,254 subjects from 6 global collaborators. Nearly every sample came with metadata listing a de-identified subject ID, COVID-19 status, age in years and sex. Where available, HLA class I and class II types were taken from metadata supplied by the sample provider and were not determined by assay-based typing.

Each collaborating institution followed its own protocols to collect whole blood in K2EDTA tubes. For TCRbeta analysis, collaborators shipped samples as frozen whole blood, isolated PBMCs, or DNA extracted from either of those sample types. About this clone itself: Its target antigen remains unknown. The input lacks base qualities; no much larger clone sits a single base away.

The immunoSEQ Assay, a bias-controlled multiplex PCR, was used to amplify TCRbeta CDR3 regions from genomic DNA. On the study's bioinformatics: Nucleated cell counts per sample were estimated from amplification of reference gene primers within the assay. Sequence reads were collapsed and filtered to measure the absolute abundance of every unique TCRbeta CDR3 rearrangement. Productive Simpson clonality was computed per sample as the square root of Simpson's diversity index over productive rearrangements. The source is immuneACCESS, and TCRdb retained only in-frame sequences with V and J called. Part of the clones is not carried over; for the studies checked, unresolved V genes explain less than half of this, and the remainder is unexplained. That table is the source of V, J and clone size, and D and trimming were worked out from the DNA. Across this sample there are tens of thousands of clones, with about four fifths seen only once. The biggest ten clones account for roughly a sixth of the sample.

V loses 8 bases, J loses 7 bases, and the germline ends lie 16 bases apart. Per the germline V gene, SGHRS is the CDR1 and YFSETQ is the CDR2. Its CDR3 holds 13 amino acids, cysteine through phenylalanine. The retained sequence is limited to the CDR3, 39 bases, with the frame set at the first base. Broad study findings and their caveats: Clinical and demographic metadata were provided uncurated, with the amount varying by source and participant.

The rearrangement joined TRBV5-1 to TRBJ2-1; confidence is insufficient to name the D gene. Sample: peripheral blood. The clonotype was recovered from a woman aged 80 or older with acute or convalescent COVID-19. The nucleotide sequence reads TGCGCCAGTCGTTCTATCCCCACGAATGAGCAGTTCTTC. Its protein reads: CASRSIPTNEQFF.